The next 5 T cell receptor beta chains were all read from a single sample in a study of patients and donors after allogeneic stem cell transplantation. One entry per CDR3 protein results from TCRdb running MiXCR on the RT-PCR reads. The top ten clones hold approximately 3% of a sample with 150,000 to 200,000 distinct CDR3 sequences, approximately 28% of them seen once. Sequenced material: blood, either unsorted or a sorted T cell fraction (not recorded which). The receptor set was obtained from a human donor who was either an allogeneic HSCT recipient or a stem cell or donor lymphocyte infusion donor (not recorded which). It is not recorded whose cells these are; they may come from a transplant donor.

The gene calls are TRBV5-1 and TRBJ2-6; D remains ambiguous. CDR1 is SGHRS and CDR2 is YFSETQ in the germline V gene. The V and J ends lost 0 bases and 2 bases respectively, with 6 bases between them. The CDR3 runs 15 residues. The CDR3 region has the DNA TGCGCCAGCAGCTTGGAGAGACCTGGGGCCAACGTCCTGACTTTC. Translating gives CASSLERPGANVLTF.

The genes are TRBV14 and TRBJ2-4, with D uncertain. Germline assignment: CDR1 SGHDN and CDR2 FVKESK. Deletions cut 1 base from V and 6 bases from J, with 10 bases between. The CDR3 contains 14 residues. CDR3 region: CASSQGVSGNIQYF. CDR3 in DNA: TGTGCCAGCAGCCAAGGGGTTTCTGGAAACATTCAGTACTTC.

This clonotype has only a few counts. CDR3 sequence: CASSLLDYEQYF. In DNA form, the CDR3 reads TGTGCCAGCAGTTTACTCGACTACGAGCAGTACTTC. This chain connects TRBV12-3 or TRBV12-4 to TRBJ2-7, with unresolved D. This CDR3 spans 12 amino acids. Trimming took off 2 bases at V and 3 bases at J, with 5 bases between the two ends.

The V gene is TRBV5-1, the J gene TRBJ2-3; no reliable D call. CDR3 length: 16 amino acids. Germline V gene data show CDR1 as SGHRS and CDR2 as YFSETQ. V shed 4 bases and J shed 2 bases, with 17 bases lying between them. CDR3 protein: CASSERLDPSTDTQYF. CDR3 DNA sequence: TGCGCCAGCAGCGAACGACTCGACCCTTCCACAGATACGCAGTATTTT.

The chain links TRBV7-9 to TRBJ2-7; D not resolved. Germline V CDR1 and CDR2: SEHNR, FQNEAQ (reference sequence). The germline V and J ends were trimmed by 3 bases and 5 bases, with 14 bases remaining between them. This CDR3 is built from 14 residues. The CDR3 sequence: CASSFPYTADEQYF. The CDR3 nucleotides read TGTGCCAGCAGCTTTCCTTACACGGCCGACGAGCAGTACTTC.